These T cell receptor beta chains were read from a single sample in a study of OX40 agonist ivuxolimab in advanced cancers. The repertoire was sequenced with immunoSEQ multiplex PCR; TCRdb's copy has only in-frame clones and lacks some. This table has 75,000 to 95,000 clones, more than 80% appearing once. Specimen: CD4+ or CD8+ T cells sorted from blood, collected in a trial of the OX40 agonist ivuxolimab. The receptors come from an adult with an advanced solid tumor such as melanoma, head and neck, liver or kidney cancer. Both conserved end residues are part of each CDR3. A D gene is named only where the DNA matches it firmly. For some rows the clone size is stated as once, few or many, or as a class when expanded; others skip it.

abundance	d_gene	j_gene	v_gene	CDR3nt	CDR3aa
NA	NA	TRBJ2-1	TRBV19	TGTGCCAGTAGTATAGATCTCAATGAGCAGTTCTTC	CASSIDLNEQFF
once	NA	TRBJ2-3	TRBV29-1	TGCAGCGTTGGGGGGGGCCAGGGTACGCAGTATTTT	CSVGGGQGTQYF
NA	TRBD1	TRBJ1-2	TRBV18	TGTGCCAGCTCGTACTGGCGGGACAGGGACTATGGCTACACCTTC	CASSYWRDRDYGYTF
NA	TRBD1	TRBJ2-5	TRBV14	TGTGCCAGCAGCCAGGACAGGGGGAGCTTGAGCGAGACCCAGTACTTC	CASSQDRGSLSETQYF
NA	TRBD1	TRBJ2-3	TRBV19	TGTGCCAGTAGTATCCAGGGGGTCTACACAGATACGCAGTATTTT	CASSIQGVYTDTQYF
NA	NA	TRBJ1-2	TRBV9	TGTGCCAGCAGCGTAGCTGGCGGGGACTATGGCTACACCTTC	CASSVAGGDYGYTF
NA	TRBD2	TRBJ2-3	TRBV6-6	TGTGCCAGCAGTAACCGACTAGCGGGAATCGCAGATACGCAGTATTTT	CASSNRLAGIADTQYF
NA	NA	TRBJ1-1	TRBV6-6	TGTGCCAGCAGTCGAGACCGTGGGGGTAGAGCTTTCTTT	CASSRDRGGRAFF
NA	TRBD2	TRBJ2-5	TRBV5-1	TGCGCCAGCAGTGGCAGCGGGGGATCACAAGAGACCCAGTACTTC	CASSGSGGSQETQYF
NA	NA	TRBJ2-5	TRBV7-8	TGTGCCAGCAGCCCGGGCCCGCGGGAGACCCAGTACTTC	CASSPGPRETQYF
NA	TRBD2	TRBJ2-7	TRBV28	TGTGCCAGCAATGGGTACCTAGCGGGGGATCAGTACGAGCAGTACTTC	CASNGYLAGDQYEQYF
NA	TRBD2	TRBJ2-1	TRBV5-1	TGCGCCAGCAGCTTGGCCGCCAGCGGGGCCTACAATGAGCAGTTCTTC	CASSLAASGAYNEQFF
NA	NA	TRBJ2-7	TRBV2	TGTGCCAGCACCATAGGTCGGGGGTCCTACGAGCAGTACTTC	CASTIGRGSYEQYF
NA	TRBD2	TRBJ2-5	TRBV19	TGTGCCAGTAGCGAAGTCCGGGGGGGCCCAGGAGAGACCCAGTACTTC	CASSEVRGGPGETQYF
NA	NA	TRBJ1-4	TRBV7-9	TGTGCCAACCGAGAACAGGAAATCATGATCGGTGAAAAACTGTTTTTT	CANREQEIMIGEKLFF
once	NA	TRBJ1-5	TRBV4-1	TGCGCCAGCAGCCAGATTCGGGGGGGGTCCCAGCATTTT	CASSQIRGGSQHF
NA	NA	TRBJ2-5	TRBV5-4	TGTGCCAGCAGCTCCCAAGAGACCCAGTACTTC	CASSSQETQYF
NA	NA	TRBJ1-4	TRBV5-1	TGCGCCAGCAGCTTACAGGGTTCGGTTGAAAAACTGTTTTTT	CASSLQGSVEKLFF
NA	NA	TRBJ1-5	TRBV6-5	TGTGCCAGCAGTTACTCGGCAGGGTATCGCAATCAGCCCCAGCATTTT	CASSYSAGYRNQPQHF
NA	NA	TRBJ1-1	TRBV18	TGTGCCAGCTCACCACAGGGGACGGGAAACACTGAAGCTTTCTTT	CASSPQGTGNTEAFF
NA	NA	TRBJ2-3	TRBV7-3	TGTGCCAGCAGCTTAAAGGGAGATACGCAGTATTTT	CASSLKGDTQYF
NA	NA	TRBJ2-7	TRBV6-5	TGTGCCAGCAGATCCGGGACCCGCCGGGGCGAGCAGTACTTC	CASRSGTRRGEQYF
NA	NA	TRBJ2-5	TRBV29-1	TGCAGCGTTCCCCCCTCGCGGAGCGGGTACCAAGAGACCCAGTACTTC	CSVPPSRSGYQETQYF
NA	NA	TRBJ1-4	TRBV28	TGTGCCAGCAGTTCTGGGGGTGCAACTAATGAAAAACTGTTTTTT	CASSSGGATNEKLFF
once	TRBD2	TRBJ2-7	TRBV9	TGTGCCAGCAGCGTAGGTCGCGGGAGATACGAGCAGTACTTC	CASSVGRGRYEQYF
NA	NA	TRBJ2-5	TRBV5-1	TGCGCCAGCAGCTTGTCCCGGGGGCTCCAAGAGACCCAGTACTTC	CASSLSRGLQETQYF
NA	NA	TRBJ2-1	TRBV18	TGTGCCAGCTCACCAGGGCCCGGTGTGCAGGGGCCCTTCAATGAGCAGTTCTTC	CASSPGPGVQGPFNEQFF
once	NA	TRBJ1-1	TRBV5-4	TGTGCCAGCAGCTTGGGGGTATCGAACACTGAAGCTTTCTTT	CASSLGVSNTEAFF
NA	NA	TRBJ2-1	TRBV5-1	TGCGCCAGCAGCTTGTGGGTGGGGAGGTACAATGAGCAGTTCTTC	CASSLWVGRYNEQFF
NA	NA	TRBJ1-2	TRBV7-2	TGTGCCAGCAGATTGACAGGTCGCGGTGGCTACACCTTC	CASRLTGRGGYTF
NA	TRBD1	TRBJ1-5	TRBV18	TGTGCCAGCTCAAGGACAGGAGAAGGTCAGCCCCAGCATTTT	CASSRTGEGQPQHF
NA	TRBD2	TRBJ2-3	TRBV4-3	TGCGCCAGCAGCCAAGACCGAAGGACTAGGAGCAACCAAGGCACGCAGTATTTT	CASSQDRRTRSNQGTQYF
once	TRBD1	TRBJ1-2	TRBV2	TGTGCCAGCACCACGGGGACAGTTAGCTACACCTTC	CASTTGTVSYTF
few	NA	TRBJ1-5	TRBV2	TGTGCCAGCAGGGCGGGCCCGGATCAGCCCCAGCATTTT	CASRAGPDQPQHF
NA	NA	TRBJ2-2	TRBV5-1	TGCGCCAGCAGCACCGGAGGTTGGGACACCGGGGAGCTGTTTTTT	CASSTGGWDTGELFF
NA	NA	TRBJ2-3	TRBV18	TGTGCCAGCTCGAGGGGTGGTGGAGATACGCAGTATTTT	CASSRGGGDTQYF